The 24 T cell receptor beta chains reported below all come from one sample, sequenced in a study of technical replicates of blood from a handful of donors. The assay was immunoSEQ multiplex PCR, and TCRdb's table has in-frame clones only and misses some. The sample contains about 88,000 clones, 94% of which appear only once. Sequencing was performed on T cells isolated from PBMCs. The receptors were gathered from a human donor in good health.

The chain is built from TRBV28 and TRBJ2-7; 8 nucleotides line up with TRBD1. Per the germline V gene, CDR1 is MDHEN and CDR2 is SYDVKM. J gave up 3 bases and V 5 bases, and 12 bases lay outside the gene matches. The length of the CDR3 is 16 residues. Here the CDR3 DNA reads TGTGCCAGCAGTCCCGAAGGACAGGGCCGCTTCTACGAGCAGTACTTC. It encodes CASSPEGQGRFYEQYF.

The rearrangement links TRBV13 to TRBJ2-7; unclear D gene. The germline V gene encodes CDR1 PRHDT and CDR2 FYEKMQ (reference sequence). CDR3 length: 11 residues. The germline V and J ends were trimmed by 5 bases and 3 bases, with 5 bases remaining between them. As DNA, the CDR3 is TGTGCCAGCAGCCCCTACTACGAGCAGTACTTC. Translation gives CASSPYYEQYF.

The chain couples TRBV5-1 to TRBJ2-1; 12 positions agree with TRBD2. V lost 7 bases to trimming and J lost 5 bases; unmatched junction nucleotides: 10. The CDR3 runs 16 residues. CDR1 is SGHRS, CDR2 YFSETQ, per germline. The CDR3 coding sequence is TGCGCCAGCGAGCCCCGACTAGCGGGAGTGAACAATGAGCAGTTCTTC. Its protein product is CASEPRLAGVNNEQFF.

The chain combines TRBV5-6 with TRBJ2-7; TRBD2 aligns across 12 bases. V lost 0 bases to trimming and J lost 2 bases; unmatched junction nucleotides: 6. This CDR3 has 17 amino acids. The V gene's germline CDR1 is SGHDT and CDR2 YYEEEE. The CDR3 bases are TGTGCCAGCAGCTTGGGTTTACTAGCGGGAGGAACCTACGAGCAGTACTTC. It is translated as CASSLGLLAGGTYEQYF.

The CDR3 nucleotides are TGCGCCAGCAGCTTGGAACTCGATACTGAAGCTTTCTTT. This sequence encodes CASSLELDTEAFF. The chain uses TRBV5-1 and TRBJ1-1; D remains ambiguous. The CDR3 is 13 amino acids. V shed 0 bases and J shed 5 bases, with 8 bases lying between them. Germline lookup yields CDR1 SGHRS and CDR2 YFSETQ.

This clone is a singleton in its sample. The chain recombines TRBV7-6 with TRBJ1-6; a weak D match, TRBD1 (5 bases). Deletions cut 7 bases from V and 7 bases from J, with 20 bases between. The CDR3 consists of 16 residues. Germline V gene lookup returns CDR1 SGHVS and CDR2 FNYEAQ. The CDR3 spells CASTSGVGDFNSPLHF. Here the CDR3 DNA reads TGTGCCAGCACCTCGGGGGTAGGCGACTTCAATTCACCCCTCCACTTT.

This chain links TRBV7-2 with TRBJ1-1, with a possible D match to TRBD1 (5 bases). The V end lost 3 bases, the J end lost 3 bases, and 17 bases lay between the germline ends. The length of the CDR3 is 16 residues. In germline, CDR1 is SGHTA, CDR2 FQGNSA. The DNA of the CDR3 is TGTGCCAGCAGCTTGTGGGGGAGGGCTCTAGACACTGAAGCTTTCTTT. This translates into CASSLWGRALDTEAFF.

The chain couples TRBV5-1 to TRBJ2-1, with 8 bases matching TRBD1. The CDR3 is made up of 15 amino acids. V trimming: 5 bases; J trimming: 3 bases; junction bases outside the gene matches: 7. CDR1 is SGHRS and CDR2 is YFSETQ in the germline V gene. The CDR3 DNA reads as TGCGCCAGCAGTCTGCAGGGGGCGGACTACAATGAGCAGTTCTTC. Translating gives CASSLQGADYNEQFF.

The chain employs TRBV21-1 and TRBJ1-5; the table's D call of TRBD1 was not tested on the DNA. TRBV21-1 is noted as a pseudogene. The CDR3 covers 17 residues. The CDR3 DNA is TGTGCCAGCAGCAAAAGGGGAAACAGGGCGGGCAATCAGCCCCAGCATTTT. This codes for CASSKRGNRAGNQPQHF.

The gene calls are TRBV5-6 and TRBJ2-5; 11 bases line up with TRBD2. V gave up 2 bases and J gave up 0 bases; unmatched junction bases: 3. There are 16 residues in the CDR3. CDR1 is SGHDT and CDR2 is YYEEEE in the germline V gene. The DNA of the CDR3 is TGTGCCAGCAGCTTTTTAGCGGGGGGGTACCAAGAGACCCAGTACTTC. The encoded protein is CASSFLAGGYQETQYF.

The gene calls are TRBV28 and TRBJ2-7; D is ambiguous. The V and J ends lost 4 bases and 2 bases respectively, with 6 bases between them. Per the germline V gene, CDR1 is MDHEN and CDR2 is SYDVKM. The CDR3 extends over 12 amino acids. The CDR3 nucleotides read TGTGCCAGCAGTTCTCAGACCTACGAGCAGTACTTC. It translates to CASSSQTYEQYF.

The CDR3: CASGETGARGEQYF. The DNA of the CDR3 is TGTGCTAGTGGCGAGACAGGGGCCAGGGGCGAGCAGTACTTC. The chain links TRBV12-5 to TRBJ2-7; 8 bases are shared with TRBD1. Germline V gene sequence: CDR1 LGHNT, CDR2 FRNRAP. CDR3 length equals 14 residues. The J segment lost 6 bases and the V segment lost 6 bases, leaving 10 bases of the junction unmatched.

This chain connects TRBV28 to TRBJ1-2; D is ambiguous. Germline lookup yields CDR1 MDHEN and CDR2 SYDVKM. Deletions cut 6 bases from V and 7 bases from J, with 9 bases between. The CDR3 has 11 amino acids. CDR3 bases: TGTGCCAGCAGGCGGGATAGTGGCTACACCTTC. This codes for CASRRDSGYTF.

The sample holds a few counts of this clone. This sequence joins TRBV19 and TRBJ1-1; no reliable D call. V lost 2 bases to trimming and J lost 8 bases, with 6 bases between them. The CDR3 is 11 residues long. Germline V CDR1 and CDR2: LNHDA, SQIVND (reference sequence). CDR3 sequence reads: CASSIQVEAFF. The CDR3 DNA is TGTGCCAGTAGTATACAGGTAGAAGCTTTCTTT.

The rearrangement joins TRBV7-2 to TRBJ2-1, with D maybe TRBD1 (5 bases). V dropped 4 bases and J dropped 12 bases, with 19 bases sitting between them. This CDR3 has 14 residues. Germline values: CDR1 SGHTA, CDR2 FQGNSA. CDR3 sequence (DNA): TGTGCCAGCAGCTCTAGGGGCGATTTTCTGGGGCAGTTCTTC. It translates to CASSSRGDFLGQFF.

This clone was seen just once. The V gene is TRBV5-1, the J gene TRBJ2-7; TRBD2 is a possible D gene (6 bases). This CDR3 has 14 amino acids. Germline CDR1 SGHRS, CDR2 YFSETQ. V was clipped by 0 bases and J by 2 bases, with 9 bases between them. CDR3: CASSLVGGTYEQYF. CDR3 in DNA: TGCGCCAGCAGCTTGGTCGGGGGAACCTACGAGCAGTACTTC.

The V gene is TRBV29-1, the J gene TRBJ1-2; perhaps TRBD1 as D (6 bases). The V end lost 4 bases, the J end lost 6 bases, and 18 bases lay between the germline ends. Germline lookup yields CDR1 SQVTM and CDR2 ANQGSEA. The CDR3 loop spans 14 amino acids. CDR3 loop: CSVAWTVLGHGYTF. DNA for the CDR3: TGCAGCGTTGCCTGGACAGTATTAGGACATGGCTACACCTTC.

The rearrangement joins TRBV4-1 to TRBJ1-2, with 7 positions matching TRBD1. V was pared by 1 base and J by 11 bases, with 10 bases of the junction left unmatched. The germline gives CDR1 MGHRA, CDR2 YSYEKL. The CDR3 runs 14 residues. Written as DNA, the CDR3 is TGCGCCAGCAGCCAAGGAGGGTCAGGGGGTGCTTACACCTTC. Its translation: CASSQGGSGGAYTF.

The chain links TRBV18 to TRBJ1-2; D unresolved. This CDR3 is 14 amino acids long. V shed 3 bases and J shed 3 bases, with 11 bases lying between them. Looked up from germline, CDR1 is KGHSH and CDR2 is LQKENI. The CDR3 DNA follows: TGTGCCAGCTCACCCCCAGGTGTAGACTATGGCTACACCTTC. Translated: CASSPPGVDYGYTF.

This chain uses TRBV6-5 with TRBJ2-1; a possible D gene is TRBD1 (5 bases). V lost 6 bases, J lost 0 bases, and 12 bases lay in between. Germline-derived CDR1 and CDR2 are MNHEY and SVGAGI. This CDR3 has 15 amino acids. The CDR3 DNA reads TGTGCCAGCAGCCTACAGGAGACCTCCTACAATGAGCAGTTCTTC. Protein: CASSLQETSYNEQFF.

The CDR3 loop is CASSLSGNNEQYF. The DNA of the CDR3 is TGTGCCAGCAGCTTGAGCGGGAACAACGAGCAGTACTTC. This rearrangement joins TRBV11-3 to TRBJ2-7; 7 positions match TRBD2. Trimming took 3 bases from V and 5 from J; bases not matched to a gene: 4. Germline CDR1 reads SGHNT; CDR2 reads YENEEA. The CDR3 loop spans 13 amino acids.

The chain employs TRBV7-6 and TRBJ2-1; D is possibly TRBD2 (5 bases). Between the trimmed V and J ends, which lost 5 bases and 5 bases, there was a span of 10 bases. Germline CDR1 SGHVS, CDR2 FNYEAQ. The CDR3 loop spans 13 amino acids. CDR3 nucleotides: TGTGCCAGCAGCCGACCCGGGGACAATGAGCAGTTCTTC. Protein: CASSRPGDNEQFF.

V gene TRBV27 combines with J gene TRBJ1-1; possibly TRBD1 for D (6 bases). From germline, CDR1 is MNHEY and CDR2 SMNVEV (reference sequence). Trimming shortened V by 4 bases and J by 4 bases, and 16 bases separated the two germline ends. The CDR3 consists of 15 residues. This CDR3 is CASSSHQGFSTEAFF. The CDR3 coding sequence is TGTGCCAGCAGTTCCCACCAGGGGTTTAGCACTGAAGCTTTCTTT.

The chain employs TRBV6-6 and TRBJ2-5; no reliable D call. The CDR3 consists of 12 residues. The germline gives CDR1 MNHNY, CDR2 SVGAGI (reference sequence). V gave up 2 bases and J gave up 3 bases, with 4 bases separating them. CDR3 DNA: TGTGCCAGCAGTTACCCCGAAGAGACCCAGTACTTC. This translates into CASSYPEETQYF.